Below, 10 T cell receptor beta chains from the same sample are listed, as sequenced in a study of blood T cells in healthy people across ages. For the second PCR, which ran for about 6 to 11 cycles, a sample-barcoded 5' primer and a J-beta primer mix were used. MiXCR, applied by TCRdb to the 5' RACE reads, yields one record per CDR3 protein. The data hold 800,000 to 900,000 distinct CDR3 sequences, with approximately 59% observed a single time. The sequenced sample consisted of blood. All receptors come from a man younger than 40 in good health.

The chain links TRBV6-4 to TRBJ1-2; TRBD1 is a possible D gene (5 bases). The CDR3 runs 14 residues. Trimming took off 5 bases at V and 2 bases at J, with 12 bases between the two ends. CDR1 and CDR2 (germline): MRHNA, SNTAGT. CDR3 coding DNA: TGTGCCAGCAGTTCCTGGGCAGGGAACTATGGCTACACCTTC. Translating it yields CASSSWAGNYGYTF.

This rearrangement joins TRBV4-3 to TRBJ2-1; D gene ambiguous. The V end was cut by 0 bases, the J end by 0 bases, with 12 bases between. The CDR3 runs 17 residues. Looked up from germline, CDR1 is LGHNA and CDR2 is YSLEER. CDR3 sequence (DNA): TGCGCCAGCAGCCAAGACACGCGCCGGCGCTCCTACAATGAGCAGTTCTTC. Protein: CASSQDTRRRSYNEQFF.

A word on this clonotype: At one boundary the junction diverges from the germline segment, which might be a read error. J is TRBJ2-1 and V is TRBV4-2, with 10 bases fitting TRBD2. CDR1 and CDR2 (germline): LGHNA, YNFKEQ. The CDR3 spans 15 residues. The CDR3 DNA reads as TGTGCCAGCGGCCATAGCGGGGGGCGCTACAATGAGCAGTTCTTC. Its protein product is CASGHSGGRYNEQFF.

This clonotype has a handful of counts. The chain has TRBV2 and TRBJ2-5; tentatively, D is TRBD2 (5 bases). CDR3 length: 15 residues. Per the germline V gene, CDR1 is SNHLY and CDR2 is FYNNEI. The V gene lost 7 bases and the J gene lost 1 base, with 16 bases spanning the gap. The CDR3 here is CASIPRGGIQETQYF. The CDR3 bases are TGTGCCAGCATCCCCCGAGGAGGAATCCAAGAGACCCAGTACTTC.

The chain couples TRBV20-1 to TRBJ2-4; no clear D gene. The J call may be incorrect, as the DNA end agrees better with TRBJ2-7. The CDR3 runs to 14 residues. The V gene's germline CDR1 is DFQATT and CDR2 SNEGSKA (reference sequence). The CDR3 loop is CSAREGPQYYEQYF. CDR3 nucleotide sequence: TGCAGTGCTAGAGAAGGTCCCCAATACTACGAGCAGTACTTC.

V is TRBV28 and J is TRBJ2-1, with 7 positions matching TRBD2. The CDR3 has 16 residues. The V and J ends lost 5 bases and 8 bases, in that order; junction bases with no gene match: 15. Germline V gene sequence: CDR1 MDHEN, CDR2 SYDVKM. The CDR3 sequence is CASSLPRDYIQHEQFF. The CDR3 nucleotides are TGTGCCAGCAGTCTACCCCGGGACTATATACAACATGAGCAGTTCTTC.

CDR3 DNA: TGTGCCACCAGTGATTTAGGGGCCGGGACAGGGGTGCACAGTGAGCAGTTCTTC. Amino acids: CATSDLGAGTGVHSEQFF. This chain links TRBV24-1 with TRBJ2-1, with 10 nucleotides matching TRBD1. Germline V lookup: CDR1 KGHDR, CDR2 SFDVKD. The trim removed 1 base at V and 9 bases at J, leaving 14 bases unmatched. The CDR3 is made up of 18 amino acids.

In this sample, this clonotype turned up a few times. The genes are TRBV10-2 and TRBJ1-2, with a possible D match to TRBD1 (6 bases). In germline, CDR1 is WSHSY, CDR2 SAAADI. Deletions cut 7 bases from V and 2 bases from J, with 14 bases between. CDR3 length: 14 amino acids. The CDR3 DNA sequence: TGCGCCAGCACCCCGGGACATACGAACTATGGCTACACCTTC. This translates into CASTPGHTNYGYTF.

This clonotype has just a few counts. The rearrangement uses TRBV12-3 or TRBV12-4 and TRBJ2-7, with 9 bases fitting TRBD2. Trimming cost V 6 bases and J 3 bases; bases outside gene matches: 9. The CDR3 length is 15 residues. CDR3 DNA sequence: TGTGCCAGCAGACCTGCGGGGGGGATGCACTACGAGCAGTACTTC. As protein: CASRPAGGMHYEQYF.

This clonotype has just a few counts. V usage is TRBV28 and J usage is TRBJ1-6; no reliable D call. V dropped 5 bases and J dropped 11 bases, with 10 bases sitting between them. Looked up from germline, CDR1 is MDHEN and CDR2 is SYDVKM. CDR3 size: 12 residues. The DNA for the CDR3 is TGTGCCAGCAGTGATCCTGGGGCACCCCTCCACTTT. This translates into CASSDPGAPLHF.